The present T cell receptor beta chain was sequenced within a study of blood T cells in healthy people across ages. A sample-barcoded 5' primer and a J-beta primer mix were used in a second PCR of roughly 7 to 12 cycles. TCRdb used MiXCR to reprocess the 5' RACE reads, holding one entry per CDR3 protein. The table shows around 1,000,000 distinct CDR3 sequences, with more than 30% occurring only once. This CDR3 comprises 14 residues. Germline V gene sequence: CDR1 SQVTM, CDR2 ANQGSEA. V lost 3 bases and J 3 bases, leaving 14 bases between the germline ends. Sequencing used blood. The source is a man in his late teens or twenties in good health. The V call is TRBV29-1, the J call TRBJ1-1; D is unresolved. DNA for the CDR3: TGCAGCGTTGAGAATCCGGGTTCGTACACTGAAGCTTTCTTT. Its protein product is CSVENPGSYTEAFF.